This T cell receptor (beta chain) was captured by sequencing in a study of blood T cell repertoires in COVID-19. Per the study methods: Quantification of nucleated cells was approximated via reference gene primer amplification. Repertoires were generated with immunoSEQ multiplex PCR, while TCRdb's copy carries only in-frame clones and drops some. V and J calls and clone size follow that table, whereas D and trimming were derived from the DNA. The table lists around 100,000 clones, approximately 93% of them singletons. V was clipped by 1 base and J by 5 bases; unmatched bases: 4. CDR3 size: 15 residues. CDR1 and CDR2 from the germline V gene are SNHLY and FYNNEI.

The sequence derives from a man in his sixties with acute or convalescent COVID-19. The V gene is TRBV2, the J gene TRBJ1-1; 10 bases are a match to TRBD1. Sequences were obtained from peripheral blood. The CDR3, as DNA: TGTGCCAGCAGTGAAGAGGACAGGGGGGGGACTGAAGCTTTCTTT. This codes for CASSEEDRGGTEAFF.